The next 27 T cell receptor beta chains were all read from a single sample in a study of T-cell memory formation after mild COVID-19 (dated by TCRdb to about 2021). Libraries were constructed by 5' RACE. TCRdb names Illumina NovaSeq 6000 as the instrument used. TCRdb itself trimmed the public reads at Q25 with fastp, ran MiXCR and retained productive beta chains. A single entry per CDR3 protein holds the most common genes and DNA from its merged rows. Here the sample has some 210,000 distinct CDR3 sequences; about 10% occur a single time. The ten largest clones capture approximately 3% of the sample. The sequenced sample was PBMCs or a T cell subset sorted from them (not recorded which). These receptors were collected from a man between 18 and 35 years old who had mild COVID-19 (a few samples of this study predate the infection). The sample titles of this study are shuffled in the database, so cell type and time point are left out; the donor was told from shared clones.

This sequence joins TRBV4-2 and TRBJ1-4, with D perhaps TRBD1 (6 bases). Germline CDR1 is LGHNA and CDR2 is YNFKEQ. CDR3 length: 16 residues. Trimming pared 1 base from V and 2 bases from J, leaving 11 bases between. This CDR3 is CASSQGEQGTNEKLFF. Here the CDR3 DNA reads TGTGCCAGCAGCCAAGGAGAACAGGGTACTAATGAAAAACTGTTTTTT.

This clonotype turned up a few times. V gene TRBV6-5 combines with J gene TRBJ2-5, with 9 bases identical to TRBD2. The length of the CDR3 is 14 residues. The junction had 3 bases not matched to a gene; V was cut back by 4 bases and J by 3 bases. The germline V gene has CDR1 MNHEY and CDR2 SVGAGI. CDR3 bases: TGTGCCAGCAGTTGGCGGGGGGGAGAAGAGACCCAGTACTTC. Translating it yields CASSWRGGEETQYF.

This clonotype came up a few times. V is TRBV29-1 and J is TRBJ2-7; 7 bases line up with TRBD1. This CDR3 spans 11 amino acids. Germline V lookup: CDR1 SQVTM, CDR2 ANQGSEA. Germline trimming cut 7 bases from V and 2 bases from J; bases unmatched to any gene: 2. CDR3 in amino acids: CSAGTAYEQYV. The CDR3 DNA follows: TGCAGCGCCGGGACAGCCTACGAGCAGTACGTC.

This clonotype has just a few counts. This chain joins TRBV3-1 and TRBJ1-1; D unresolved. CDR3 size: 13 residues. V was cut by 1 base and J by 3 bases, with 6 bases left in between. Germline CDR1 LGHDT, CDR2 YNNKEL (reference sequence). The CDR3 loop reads CASSQVPDTEAFF. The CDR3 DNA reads TGTGCCAGCAGCCAAGTCCCAGACACTGAAGCTTTCTTT.

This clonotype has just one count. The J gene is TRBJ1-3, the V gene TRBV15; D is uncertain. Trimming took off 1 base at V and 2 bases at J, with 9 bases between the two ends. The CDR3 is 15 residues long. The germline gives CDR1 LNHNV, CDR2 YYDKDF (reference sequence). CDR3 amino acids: CATSRAAAAGNTIYF. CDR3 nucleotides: TGTGCCACCAGCAGAGCCGCGGCAGCTGGAAACACCATATATTTT.

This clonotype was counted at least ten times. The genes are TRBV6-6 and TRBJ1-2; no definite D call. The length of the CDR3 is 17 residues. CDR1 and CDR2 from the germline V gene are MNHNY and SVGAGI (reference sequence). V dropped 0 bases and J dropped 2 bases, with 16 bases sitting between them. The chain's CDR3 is CASSYSIGSGSNYGYTF. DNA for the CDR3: TGTGCCAGCAGTTACTCGATTGGCTCAGGAAGCAACTATGGCTACACCTTC.

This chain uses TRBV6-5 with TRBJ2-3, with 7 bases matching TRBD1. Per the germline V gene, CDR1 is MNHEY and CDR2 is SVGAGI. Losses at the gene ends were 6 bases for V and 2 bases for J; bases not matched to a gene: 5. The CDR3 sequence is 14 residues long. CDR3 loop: CASRRDSLTDTQYF. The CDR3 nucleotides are TGTGCCAGCAGACGGGACAGCCTCACAGATACGCAGTATTTT.

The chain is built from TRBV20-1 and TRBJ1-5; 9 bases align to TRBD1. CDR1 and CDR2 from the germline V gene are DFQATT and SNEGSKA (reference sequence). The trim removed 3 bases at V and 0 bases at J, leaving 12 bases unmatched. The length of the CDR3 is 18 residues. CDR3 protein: CSARPKGQGFSSNQPQHF. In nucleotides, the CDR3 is TGCAGTGCTAGGCCCAAAGGACAGGGGTTTTCTAGCAATCAGCCCCAGCATTTT.

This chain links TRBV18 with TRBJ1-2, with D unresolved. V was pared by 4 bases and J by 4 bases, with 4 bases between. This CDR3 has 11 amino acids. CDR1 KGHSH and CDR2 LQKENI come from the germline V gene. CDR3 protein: CASSHGYGYTF. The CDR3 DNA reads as TGTGCCAGCTCACACGGCTATGGCTACACCTTC.

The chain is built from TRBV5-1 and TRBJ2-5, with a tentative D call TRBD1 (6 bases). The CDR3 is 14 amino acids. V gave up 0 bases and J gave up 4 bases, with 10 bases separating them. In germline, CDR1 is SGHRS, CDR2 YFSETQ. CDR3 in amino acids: CASSLGGGSETQYF. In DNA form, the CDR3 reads TGCGCCAGCAGCTTGGGAGGGGGTTCAGAGACCCAGTACTTC.

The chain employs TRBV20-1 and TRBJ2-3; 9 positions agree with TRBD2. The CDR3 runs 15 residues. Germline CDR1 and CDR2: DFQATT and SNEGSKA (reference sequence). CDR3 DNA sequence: TGCAGGATTAAGCGGGGGGCCGGAAGCGCAGATACGCAGTATTTT. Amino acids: CRIKRGAGSADTQYF.

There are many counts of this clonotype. The CDR3 DNA follows: TGTGCCAGCAGCGTAACAGCGGGGACCTTCCAAGAGACCCAGTACTTC. It yields the protein CASSVTAGTFQETQYF. This rearrangement joins TRBV9 to TRBJ2-5; TRBD2 agrees at 7 bases. Germline CDR1 and CDR2: SGDLS and YYNGEE. V lost 1 base and J lost 1; bases outside the gene matches: 7. The CDR3 is 16 amino acids. Variable domain in full (rest from reference TRBV9 and TRBJ2-5): DSGVTQTPKHLITATGQRVTLRCSPRSGDLSVYWYQQSLDQGLQFLIQYYNGEERAKGNILERFSAQQFPDLHSELNLSSLELGDSALYFCASSVTAGTFQETQYFGPGTRLLVL.

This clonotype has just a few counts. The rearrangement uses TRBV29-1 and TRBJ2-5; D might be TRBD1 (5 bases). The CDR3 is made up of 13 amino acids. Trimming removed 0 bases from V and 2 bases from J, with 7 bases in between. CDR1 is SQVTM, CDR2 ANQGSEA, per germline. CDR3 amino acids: CSVEEPGQETQYF. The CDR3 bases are TGCAGCGTTGAAGAGCCAGGGCAAGAGACCCAGTACTTC.

The CDR3 DNA reads as TGTGCCAGCAGCGTGGGGCAGTCCACTGGGGATACGCAGTATTTT. Protein sequence: CASSVGQSTGDTQYF. The chain couples TRBV9 to TRBJ2-3; D might be TRBD1 (5 bases). There are 15 residues in the CDR3. Germline lookup yields CDR1 SGDLS and CDR2 YYNGEE. Trimming removed 2 bases at V and 6 bases at J, with 16 bases between. The full variable domain, its missing parts supplied by reference TRBV9 and TRBJ2-3, is DSGVTQTPKHLITATGQRVTLRCSPRSGDLSVYWYQQSLDQGLQFLIQYYNGEERAKGNILERFSAQQFPDLHSELNLSSLELGDSALYFCASSVGQSTGDTQYFGPGTRLTVL.

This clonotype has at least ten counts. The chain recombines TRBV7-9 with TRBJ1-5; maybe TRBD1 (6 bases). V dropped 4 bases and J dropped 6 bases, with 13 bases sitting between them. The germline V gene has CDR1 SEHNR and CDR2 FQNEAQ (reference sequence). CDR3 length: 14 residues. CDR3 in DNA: TGTGCCAGCAGCTCGACCGGGACAAGTCAGCCCCAGCATTTT. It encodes CASSSTGTSQPQHF.

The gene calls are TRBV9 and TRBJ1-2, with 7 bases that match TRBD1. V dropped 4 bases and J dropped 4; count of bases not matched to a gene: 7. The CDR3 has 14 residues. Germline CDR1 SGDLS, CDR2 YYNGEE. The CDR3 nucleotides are TGTGCCAGCAGCATACAGGGGCAAGGCTATGGCTACACCTTC. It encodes CASSIQGQGYGYTF.

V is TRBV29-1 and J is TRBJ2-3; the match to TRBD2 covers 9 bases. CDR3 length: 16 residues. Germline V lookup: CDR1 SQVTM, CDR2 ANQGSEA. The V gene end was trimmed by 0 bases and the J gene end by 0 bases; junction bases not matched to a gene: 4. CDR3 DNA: TGCAGCGTTGAAGACCCCCTAGCGGGAAGCACAGATACGCAGTATTTT. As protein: CSVEDPLAGSTDTQYF.

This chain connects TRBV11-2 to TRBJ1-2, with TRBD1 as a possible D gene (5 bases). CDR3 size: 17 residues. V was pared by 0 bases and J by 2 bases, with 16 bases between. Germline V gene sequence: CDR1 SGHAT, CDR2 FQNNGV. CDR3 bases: TGTGCCAGCAGCTTAGAGGGGCAGGGAAGGAACAACTATGGCTACACCTTC. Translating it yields CASSLEGQGRNNYGYTF.

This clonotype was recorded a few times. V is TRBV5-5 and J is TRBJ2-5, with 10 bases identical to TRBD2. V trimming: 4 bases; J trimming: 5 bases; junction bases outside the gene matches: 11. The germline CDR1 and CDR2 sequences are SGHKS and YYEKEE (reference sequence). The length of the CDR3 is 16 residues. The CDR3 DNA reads TGTGCCAGCAGCCCCGGGGGGAGCGGGGGGGCGGAGACCCAGTACTTC. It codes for CASSPGGSGGAETQYF.

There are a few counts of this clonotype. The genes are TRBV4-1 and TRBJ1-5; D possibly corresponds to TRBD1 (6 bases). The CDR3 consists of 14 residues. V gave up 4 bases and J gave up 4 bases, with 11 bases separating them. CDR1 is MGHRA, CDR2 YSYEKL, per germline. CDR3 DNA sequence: TGCGCCAGCAGCCCCGGGACAAGGAATCAGCCCCAGCATTTT. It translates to CASSPGTRNQPQHF.

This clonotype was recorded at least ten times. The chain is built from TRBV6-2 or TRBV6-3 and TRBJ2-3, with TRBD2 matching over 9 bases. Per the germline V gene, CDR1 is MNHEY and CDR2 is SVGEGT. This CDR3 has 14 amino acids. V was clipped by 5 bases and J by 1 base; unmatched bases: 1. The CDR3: CASSIAGGTDTQYF. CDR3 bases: TGTGCCAGCAGTATAGCGGGGGGCACAGATACGCAGTATTTT.

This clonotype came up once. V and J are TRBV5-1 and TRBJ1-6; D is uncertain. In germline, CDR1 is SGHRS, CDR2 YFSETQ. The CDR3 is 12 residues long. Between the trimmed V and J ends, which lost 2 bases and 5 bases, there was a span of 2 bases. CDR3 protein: CASSFDNSPLHF. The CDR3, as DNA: TGCGCCAGCAGCTTCGATAATTCACCCCTCCACTTT.

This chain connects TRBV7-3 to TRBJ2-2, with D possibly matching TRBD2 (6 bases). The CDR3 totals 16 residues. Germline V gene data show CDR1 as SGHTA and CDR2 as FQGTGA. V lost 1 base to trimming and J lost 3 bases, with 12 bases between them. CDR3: CASSLMGGRDTGELFF. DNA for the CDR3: TGTGCCAGCAGCTTAATGGGGGGTAGGGACACCGGGGAGCTGTTTTTT. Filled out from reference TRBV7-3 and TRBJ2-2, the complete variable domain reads GAGVSQTPSNKVTEKGKYVELRCDPISGHTALYWYRQSLGQGPEFLIYFQGTGAADDSGLPNDRFFAVRPEGSVSTLKIQRTERGDSAVYLCASSLMGGRDTGELFFGEGSRLTVL.

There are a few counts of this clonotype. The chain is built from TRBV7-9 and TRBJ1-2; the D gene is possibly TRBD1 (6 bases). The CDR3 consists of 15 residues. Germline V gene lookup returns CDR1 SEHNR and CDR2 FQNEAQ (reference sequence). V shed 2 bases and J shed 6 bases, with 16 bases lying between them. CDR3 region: CASSLLVGGTNGYTF. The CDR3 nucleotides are TGTGCCAGCAGCTTATTAGTAGGGGGTACGAATGGCTACACCTTC.

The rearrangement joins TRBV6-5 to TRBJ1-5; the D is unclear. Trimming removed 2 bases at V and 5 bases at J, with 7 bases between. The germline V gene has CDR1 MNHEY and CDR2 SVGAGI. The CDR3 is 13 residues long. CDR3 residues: CASSYRAYQPQHF. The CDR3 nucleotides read TGTGCCAGCAGTTACCGGGCCTATCAGCCCCAGCATTTT.

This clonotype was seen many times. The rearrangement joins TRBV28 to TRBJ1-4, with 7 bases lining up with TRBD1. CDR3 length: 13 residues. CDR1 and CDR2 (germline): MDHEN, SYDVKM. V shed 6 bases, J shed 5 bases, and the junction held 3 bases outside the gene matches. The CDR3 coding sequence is TGTGCCAGCAGAATACAGGGGAATGAAAAACTGTTTTTT. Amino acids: CASRIQGNEKLFF.

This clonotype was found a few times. Here the CDR3 reads CASSLVGRGGAFDYGYTF. In DNA form, the CDR3 reads TGCGCCAGCAGCTTGGTGGGGAGAGGGGGCGCGTTTGACTATGGCTACACCTTC. This sequence joins TRBV5-1 and TRBJ1-2, with 7 bases aligning to TRBD1. This CDR3 contains 18 residues. After removal of 0 bases from V and 3 bases from J, the junction contained 14 bases not matched to a gene. Germline CDR1 and CDR2: SGHRS and YFSETQ.